Listed below are T cell receptor beta chains from one sample, sequenced in a study of blood T cells in healthy people across ages. TCRdb used MiXCR to reprocess the 5' RACE reads, holding one entry per CDR3 protein. The sample gives approximately 770,000 distinct CDR3 sequences, roughly 60% of which show up once; approximately 23% is in the top ten. Material for sequencing was blood. These receptors came from a man aged 25-45 years in good health. Both conserved end residues are part of each CDR3. A D gene is named only where the DNA matches it firmly. Rows may omit the clone size; those that give it use once, few, many or a size class.

v_gene,abundance,j_gene,d_gene,CDR3aa,CDR3nt
TRBV4-3,.,TRBJ2-3,TRBD1,CASSQDGDSSTDTQYF,TGCGCCAGCAGCCAAGATGGGGACAGCTCCACAGATACGCAGTATTTT
TRBV20-1,many,TRBJ2-7,.,CSGIVGLTPYEQYF,TGCAGTGGTATTGTGGGCCTGACCCCCTACGAGCAGTACTTC
TRBV3-1,once,TRBJ1-2,.,CASSQVDSNYGYTF,TGTGCCAGCAGCCAAGTAGACTCTAACTATGGCTACACCTTC
TRBV7-2,.,TRBJ2-7,.,CASTGDNYEQYF,TGTGCCAGCACCGGGGACAACTACGAGCAGTACTTC
TRBV9,few,TRBJ2-3,.,CASSVVPGDTQYF,TGTGCCAGCAGCGTAGTACCGGGGGATACGCAGTATTTT
TRBV7-3,.,TRBJ2-1,.,CASSLNTVNSYNEQFF,TGTGCCAGCAGCTTAAACACGGTGAACTCCTACAATGAGCAGTTCTTC
TRBV2,once,TRBJ2-7,TRBD2,CASSSGGEFAYEQYF,TGTGCCAGCAGCAGCGGGGGGGAGTTCGCCTACGAGCAGTACTTC
TRBV4-1,few,TRBJ2-4,.,CASSQGALGKNIQYF,TGCGCCAGCAGCCAAGGGGCATTGGGCAAAAACATTCAGTACTTC
TRBV2,few,TRBJ2-7,TRBD2,CASKAGLAGANEQYF,TGTGCCAGCAAGGCTGGGCTAGCGGGAGCCAACGAGCAGTACTTC
TRBV2,few,TRBJ2-7,.,CASLEVGTELAEQYF,TGTGCCAGCCTAGAGGTCGGGACTGAACTTGCCGAGCAGTACTTC
TRBV5-6,few,TRBJ2-1,.,CASSFRVINNEQFF,TGTGCCAGCAGCTTTCGGGTTATTAACAATGAGCAGTTCTTC
TRBV4-3,.,TRBJ2-7,.,CASSQGLNRYEQYF,TGCGCCAGCAGCCAAGGTCTTAATCGATACGAGCAGTACTTC
TRBV6-5,.,TRBJ1-1,TRBD1,CASSSRTGLNTEAFF,TGTGCCAGCAGTTCACGGACAGGGTTGAACACTGAAGCTTTCTTT
TRBV9,.,TRBJ2-7,.,CASSTTADYYEQYF,TGTGCCAGCAGTACTACAGCGGATTATTACGAGCAGTACTTC
TRBV7-9,.,TRBJ1-5,TRBD1,CASSLWTGGDQPQHF,TGTGCCAGCAGCCTATGGACAGGGGGAGATCAGCCCCAGCATTTT
TRBV28,.,TRBJ1-2,.,CASNNEFSYTF,TGTGCCAGCAATAACGAGTTCAGCTACACCTTC
TRBV12-3/TRBV12-4,.,TRBJ2-5,.,CASRRSGRVGETQYF,TGTGCCAGCAGGAGGTCCGGCAGGGTAGGAGAGACCCAGTACTTC
TRBV6-6,.,TRBJ2-5,TRBD2,CASSRGTSGKETQYF,TGTGCCAGCAGCCGAGGGACTAGCGGGAAAGAGACCCAGTACTTC